Listed below are T cell receptor beta chains from one sample, sequenced in a study of cytomegalovirus exposure and HLA in healthy donors. Measured with immunoSEQ multiplex PCR; TCRdb has only the in-frame clones, and not every one. The data show approximately 110,000 clones, roughly four fifths seen once. Sequenced input: PBMCs. These receptors all stem from a man aged 25-40 years in good health and CMV-seropositive. The CDR3 runs from the conserved cysteine through the conserved F or W. The D gene is left open where the match is weak. Some rows have no size entry. The others give once, few or many, or a class for an expanded clone.

V gene: TRBV28
clone size: .
D gene: .
J gene: TRBJ2-7
CDR3 DNA: TGTGCCAGCAGTTTATCTAGCGCGGGGATTTTTGGGCAGTACTTC
CDR3 protein: CASSLSSAGIFGQYF

V gene: TRBV19
clone size: .
D gene: .
J gene: TRBJ2-2
CDR3 DNA: TGTGCCAGTAGTATAGGTCGAGCCGGGGAGCTGTTTTTT
CDR3 protein: CASSIGRAGELFF

V gene: TRBV28
clone size: .
D gene: .
J gene: TRBJ2-1
CDR3 DNA: TGTGCCAGCAGTTTCGCCAGGGGTTACAATGAGCAGTTCTTC
CDR3 protein: CASSFARGYNEQFF

V gene: TRBV5-1
clone size: .
D gene: TRBD1
J gene: TRBJ2-1
CDR3 DNA: TGCGCCAGCAGCTTGGGGACAGGGGGAATGGACAATGAGCAGTTCTTC
CDR3 protein: CASSLGTGGMDNEQFF

V gene: TRBV18
clone size: .
D gene: TRBD2
J gene: TRBJ2-1
CDR3 DNA: TGTGCCAGCTCACCATCTTTTAGCGGGAGCTCCTACAATGAGCAGTTCTTC
CDR3 protein: CASSPSFSGSSYNEQFF

V gene: TRBV19
clone size: .
D gene: TRBD2
J gene: TRBJ2-2
CDR3 DNA: TGTGCCAGTAGTCCTCGAGCGGGAGGGGCCGGGGAGCTGTTTTTT
CDR3 protein: CASSPRAGGAGELFF

V gene: TRBV5-6
clone size: .
D gene: .
J gene: TRBJ2-1
CDR3 DNA: TGTGCCAGCAGCTTGTTGGCAGGGCCTTTTCGTGAGCAGTTCTTC
CDR3 protein: CASSLLAGPFREQFF

V gene: TRBV5-1
clone size: .
D gene: .
J gene: TRBJ2-2
CDR3 DNA: TGCGCCAGCAGCTTGGTGGCGGAAAACACCGGGGAGCTGTTTTTT
CDR3 protein: CASSLVAENTGELFF

V gene: TRBV13
clone size: few
D gene: .
J gene: TRBJ2-1
CDR3 DNA: TGTGCCAGCAGCTTGTTTGGGACTGGATACAATGAGCAGTTCTTC
CDR3 protein: CASSLFGTGYNEQFF

V gene: TRBV5-1
clone size: once
D gene: TRBD2
J gene: TRBJ2-2
CDR3 DNA: TGCGCCAGCAGCCCAATCCCGGGACTAGCGGCTACCGGGGAGCTGTTTTTT
CDR3 protein: CASSPIPGLAATGELFF

V gene: TRBV6-6
clone size: .
D gene: TRBD1
J gene: TRBJ2-1
CDR3 DNA: TGTGCCAGCAGTTACTCGGGGACAGGGGACCTGCAGTTCTTC
CDR3 protein: CASSYSGTGDLQFF

V gene: TRBV5-6
clone size: .
D gene: .
J gene: TRBJ1-4
CDR3 DNA: TGTGCCAGCAGCTTGTACAGTAATGAAAAACTGTTTTTT
CDR3 protein: CASSLYSNEKLFF

V gene: TRBV27
clone size: .
D gene: .
J gene: TRBJ2-7
CDR3 DNA: TGTGCCAGCAGTTACACGGGAGCTTGGGAGCAGTACTTC
CDR3 protein: CASSYTGAWEQYF